The 13 T cell receptor beta chains below all came from one sample that was sequenced in a study of cytomegalovirus exposure and HLA in healthy donors. 60 Vbeta and 13 Jbeta primers were used in PCR. Libraries were prepared by immunoSEQ multiplex PCR; TCRdb keeps only in-frame clonotypes and omits some of them. This table has some 65,000 clones, less than 65% appearing once. Sequencing was done on a sample of PBMCs. The receptor set was obtained from a man younger than 40 in good health and CMV-seronegative.

The chain uses TRBV2 and TRBJ1-6; TRBD1 matches 9 bases. Trimming cost V 4 bases and J 4 bases; bases outside gene matches: 5. This CDR3 region has 16 residues. CDR1 is SNHLY and CDR2 is FYNNEI in the germline V gene. DNA of the CDR3: TGTGCCAGCAGTGCCAGGACAGGGGCGTATAATTCACCCCTCCACTTT. Translated, it gives CASSARTGAYNSPLHF.

V usage is TRBV21-1 and J usage is TRBJ1-1; the table's D call, TRBD1, has no DNA check behind it. TRBV21-1 is marked as a pseudogene. The CDR3 totals 15 residues. The CDR3 DNA sequence: TGTGCCAGCAGCAAAGGAGGCAGGGTCGGCACTGAAGCTTTCTTT. Residues: CASSKGGRVGTEAFF.

The chain couples TRBV11-1 to TRBJ2-3; 8 positions agree with TRBD1. The V and J ends lost 3 bases and 1 base, in that order; junction bases with no gene match: 3. Germline V gene sequence: CDR1 SGHAT, CDR2 FQDESV (reference sequence). The CDR3 has 15 residues. The CDR3: CASSFGQGGTDTQYF. CDR3 bases: TGTGCCAGCAGCTTCGGACAGGGAGGCACAGATACGCAGTATTTT.

The chain joins TRBV5-1 to TRBJ1-1, with D perhaps matching TRBD1 (6 bases). Trimming took 5 bases from V and 0 from J, leaving 11 bases between them. The CDR3 spans 14 residues. Germline V gives CDR1 SGHRS, CDR2 YFSETQ. The CDR3 sequence: CASSYPGVNTEAFF. CDR3 sequence (DNA): TGCGCCAGCAGTTACCCAGGGGTGAACACTGAAGCTTTCTTT.

This clone has just one count. This sequence joins TRBV4-2 and TRBJ2-5, with TRBD2 matching over 9 bases. Germline CDR1 LGHNA, CDR2 YNFKEQ. There are 15 residues in the CDR3. V trimming: 2 bases; J trimming: 4 bases; junction bases outside the gene matches: 5. DNA for the CDR3: TGTGCCAGCAGCCAACGCGGGGGGGTAGGAGAGACCCAGTACTTC. Translated: CASSQRGGVGETQYF.

J is TRBJ1-5 and V is TRBV13; perhaps TRBD1 as D (6 bases). Germline lookup yields CDR1 PRHDT and CDR2 FYEKMQ (reference sequence). Trimming took off 5 bases at V and 7 bases at J, with 15 bases between the two ends. The CDR3 is 14 residues long. The CDR3 DNA is TGTGCCAGCAGCCTGGGACAACATCGACAGCCCCAGCATTTT. Its protein is CASSLGQHRQPQHF.

The V gene is TRBV7-9, the J gene TRBJ1-2; D possibly corresponds to TRBD1 (5 bases). This CDR3 has 13 residues. V was pared by 5 bases and J by 5 bases, with 12 bases between. Per germline, CDR1 SEHNR and CDR2 FQNEAQ (reference sequence). The CDR3 loop is CASSKSGKYGYTF. As DNA, the CDR3 is TGTGCCAGCAGCAAATCAGGGAAATATGGCTACACCTTC. Full variable domain (outside the CDR3, taken from reference TRBV7-9 and TRBJ1-2): DTGVSQNPRHKITKRGQNVTFRCDPISEHNRLYWYRQTLGQGPEFLTYFQNEAQLEKSRLLSDRFSAERPKGSFSTLEIQRTEQGDSAMYLCASSKSGKYGYTFGSGTRLTVV.

The chain links TRBV7-6 to TRBJ1-2, with D possibly being TRBD1 (6 bases). From germline, CDR1 is SGHVS and CDR2 FNYEAQ. Trimming stripped 5 bases from V and 2 bases from J, with 9 bases between. The CDR3 sequence is 13 residues long. CDR3 nucleotides: TGTGCCAGCAGCCTACAGGGAAACTATGGCTACACCTTC. Translating it yields CASSLQGNYGYTF.

This chain connects TRBV27 to TRBJ1-1, with 7 bases lining up with TRBD1. The V segment lost 7 bases and the J segment 4 bases; nucleotides outside the gene matches: 9. The CDR3 contains 14 residues. Germline V gene lookup returns CDR1 MNHEY and CDR2 SMNVEV (reference sequence). The CDR3 loop is CASMKDRVLTEAFF. The CDR3 nucleotides are TGTGCCAGCATGAAAGACAGGGTCCTCACTGAAGCTTTCTTT.

This chain links TRBV7-8 with TRBJ2-2; perhaps TRBD1 as D (6 bases). The CDR3 extends over 13 amino acids. Trimming took 3 bases from V and 7 from J, leaving 9 bases between them. The germline CDR1 and CDR2 sequences are SGHVS and FQNEAQ. Written as DNA, the CDR3 is TGTGCCAGCAGCTTTTGGACAGTCGGGGAGCTGTTTTTT. Translation: CASSFWTVGELFF.

V gene TRBV7-7 combines with J gene TRBJ1-3, with TRBD1 identical over 7 bases. Germline loops: CDR1 SSHAT, CDR2 FNYEAQ (reference sequence). CDR3 length: 12 residues. Trimming took 0 bases from V and 11 from J; bases not matched to a gene: 1. The CDR3 DNA sequence: TGTGCCAGCAGCTTAGCGGGGACAGCCATATATTTT. It encodes CASSLAGTAIYF.

This clone qualifies as large. The gene calls are TRBV25-1 and TRBJ2-5; possible D gene TRBD2, 6 bases. Trimming took off 4 bases at V and 5 bases at J, with 14 bases between the two ends. Germline V gene sequence: CDR1 MGHDK, CDR2 SYGVNS. CDR3 length: 14 amino acids. CDR3 DNA sequence: TGTGCCAGCAGTGGGGGGGTAGCGTGGGAGACCCAGTACTTC. As protein: CASSGGVAWETQYF.

The chain joins TRBV29-1 to TRBJ2-7; tentative D call: TRBD1 (5 bases). CDR1 is SQVTM and CDR2 is ANQGSEA in the germline V gene. Trimming shortened V by 0 bases and J by 4 bases, and 19 bases separated the two germline ends. The CDR3 is 16 amino acids. CDR3 protein: CSVEEAFGQGKYEQYF. The CDR3 DNA reads TGCAGCGTTGAAGAGGCTTTTGGGCAGGGAAAGTACGAGCAGTACTTC.